This T cell receptor beta chain was captured in a study of T cell responses to AZD1222 COVID-19 vaccine (dated by TCRdb to the early 2020s). The study in broad terms: TCR sequencing was performed for 230 to 250 trial participants, of whom around 200 were given two doses of AZD1222 and approximately 25 were given two doses of MenACWY control vaccine. Trial participants were enrolled by age into 18-55, 56-69 and 70-plus year subgroups, with approximately 160, 26 and 62 TCR-sequenced participants respectively. What the authors observed across the whole study: Epitopes outside the regions mutated in the B.1.351 and B.1.1.7 variants were reportedly recognized by nearly half of the unique spike-specific TCRs. Because no day 14 peak-response samples were available, the repertoires could be characterized only after the peak T cell response. Participants were mostly white British, with more females than males. The authors suggested clonal diversity may have been underestimated. Only six or seven AZD1222 recipients were SARS-CoV-2 seropositive at baseline, limiting conclusions about previously exposed vaccinees. After two AZD1222 doses, both the breadth and the depth of spike-specific TCRs were significantly higher than at day 0 and than in MenACWY recipients. The 56-69-year group was small, and its depth increase did not reach significance, likely because of low power. CD4 TCRs associated with the vaccine covered the entire spike protein, and the dominant responses were in regions 160-218 and 743-854.

The CDR3 contains 14 residues, cysteine and phenylalanine counted. Of all the DNA, just the CDR3 is kept, 42 bases in frame from base 1. The germline V gene sets CDR1 to MNHEY and CDR2 to SVGAGI. V is pared back by 7 bases and J by 2 bases, with 9 bases lying between the germline termini. Per the publication, the time point label means: about 28 days (+/-7) after the second vaccine dose. Because spike-specific TCR depth and breadth did not differ between the two schedules, AZD1222 recipients who got a second dose at roughly 4 weeks were pooled with those who got a second dose at roughly 12 weeks. Vaccinee samples were obtained from the UK trials COV001 and COV002, which included a single-blind randomized controlled phase 2/3 trial of AZD1222 (ChAdOx1 nCoV-19) in healthy adults. For TCRbeta chain sequencing, PBMC samples from trial participants were taken at day 0 and at day 28 after the second dose.

Concerning this clone: This receptor's antigen is unknown. It has no much larger one-base neighbor in the sample; base qualities were not kept.

The CDR3 regions of human TCRbeta chains were subjected to immunosequencing. The paper's processing steps were these. Repertoire TCRs were matched against a reference library of SARS-CoV-2-specific TCRs generated with the MIRA antigen-specificity platform. Breadth meant the fraction of unique TCRs that were SARS-CoV-2-associated, whereas depth meant the fraction of total T cells that were SARS-CoV-2-associated. Using the MIRA data, each spike-specific TCR was assigned both to the spike region to which the TCR was reactive and to a CD4 or CD8 class. Log10-transformed breadth and depth values were compared by one-way ANOVA with Sidak's multiple comparisons tests. Entries here come from immuneACCESS through TCRdb and include only in-frame sequences with V and J called. Some clones fail to appear in such tables; in the studies checked, an unresolved V gene covers under half of the shortfall, and the cause of the remainder is unknown. From that table come the V and J calls and clone size; the DNA was used to work out D and trimming. This sample is represented by about 160,000 clones; 80% to 95% of them were singletons. 3% to 3.5% of the sample rests with the top ten.

The TCR comes from an adult who received the AZD1222 COVID-19 vaccine. This chain joins TRBV6-5 to TRBJ2-6, with TRBD2 as a weak D call on 6 bases. The source was peripheral blood, collected 28 days after the second AZD1222 dose. The CDR3 is CASTEGPGANVLTF. The base sequence is TGTGCCAGCACGGAGGGCCCTGGGGCCAACGTCCTGACTTTC.